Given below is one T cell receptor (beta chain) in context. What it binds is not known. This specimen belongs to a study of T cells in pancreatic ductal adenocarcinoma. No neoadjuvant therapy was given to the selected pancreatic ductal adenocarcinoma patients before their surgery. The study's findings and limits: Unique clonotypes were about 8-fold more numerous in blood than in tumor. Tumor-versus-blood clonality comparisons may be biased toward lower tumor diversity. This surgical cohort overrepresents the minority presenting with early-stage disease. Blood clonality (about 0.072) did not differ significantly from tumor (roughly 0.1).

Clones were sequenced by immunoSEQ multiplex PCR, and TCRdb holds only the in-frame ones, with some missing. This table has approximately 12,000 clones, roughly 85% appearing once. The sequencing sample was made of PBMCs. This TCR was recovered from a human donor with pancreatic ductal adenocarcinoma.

CDR3 in amino acids: CASSVWTYTGELFF. DNA of the CDR3: TGTGCCAGCAGCGTCTGGACATACACCGGGGAGCTGTTTTTT. The chain carries TRBV5-6 and TRBJ2-2, with TRBD1 as a possible D gene (5 bases). CDR3 length equals 14 residues. Germline CDR1 SGHDT, CDR2 YYEEEE. Trimming left V 4 bases short and J 3 bases short, with 10 bases between.